This T cell receptor beta chain derives from a study of cytomegalovirus exposure and HLA in healthy donors. Study-wide context: Clustering assigned 81% of the approximately 400 genotyped donors to the Caucasian-associated ancestry cluster.

The PCR contained 60 Vbeta and 13 Jbeta primers. Sequencing was performed with immunoSEQ multiplex PCR; in TCRdb, only in-frame clones are kept and a portion is missing. The data hold some 120,000 clones, with over 70% observed a single time. CDR3 size: 11 residues. CDR1 and CDR2 (germline): SGHTA, FQGNSA. The V end lost 5 bases, the J end lost 4 bases, and 5 bases lay between the germline ends. Regarding donors, all were healthy bone marrow donors. A remark on this clone: Its matching antigen is unknown.

Study-wide results and caveats: Reportedly, cytomegalovirus status was diagnosed with high sensitivity and specificity.

This sequence originates from a woman between 18 and 29 years old in good health and CMV-seronegative. Sample: PBMCs. This chain uses TRBV7-2 with TRBJ2-5, with D tentatively TRBD1 (5 bases). The CDR3 nucleotides read TGTGCCAGCAGCCAGGGAGAGACCCAGTACTTC. Translated: CASSQGETQYF.